The rows below give T cell receptor beta chains drawn from one sample of a study of T cell responses to AZD1222 COVID-19 vaccine. Repertoires were generated with immunoSEQ multiplex PCR, while TCRdb's copy carries only in-frame clones and drops some. The table records roughly 180,000 clones, about 91% of them present only once. The sample in question was peripheral blood, obtained on day 0 of AZD1222 vaccination. The source of these receptors is an adult in good health. The CDR3 runs from the conserved cysteine through the conserved F or W. Only some rows state a clone size, as once, few, many or a class for expanded clones.

v_gene	len	j_gene	abundance	CDR3aa
TRBV11-2	15	TRBJ2-7	-	CASSSTGTGAYEQYF
TRBV24-1	15	TRBJ2-3	-	CATTGRMSGTDTQYF
TRBV4-1	15	TRBJ2-1	-	CASSRAGALGNEQFF
TRBV5-4	15	TRBJ2-1	-	CASSLFSGQGGEQFF
TRBV7-2	14	TRBJ1-1	-	CASRDGRGNTEAFF
TRBV5-1	14	TRBJ1-1	once	CASSLRVQAPEAFF
TRBV19	14	TRBJ2-3	-	CASSRLATTDTQYF
TRBV20-1	12	TRBJ1-2	-	CSASAENYGYTF
TRBV4-3	15	TRBJ1-4	-	CASSTQSEGWGKLFF
TRBV28	13	TRBJ1-4	-	CASTGGANEKLFF
TRBV4-2	16	TRBJ2-3	-	CASSPGDGQGWDTQYF
TRBV28	15	TRBJ1-1	-	CASSWGAMGQAGAFF
TRBV7-9	14	TRBJ2-7	-	CASSSLVRSYEQYF
TRBV7-2	18	TRBJ1-5	-	CASSPRTGRPYSNQPQHF
TRBV27	14	TRBJ1-4	-	CASSLSPTNEKLFF
TRBV10-2	12	TRBJ1-1	once	CASIGGNTEAFF
TRBV9	16	TRBJ1-6	once	CASSVGTGASYSPLHF
TRBV6-5	13	TRBJ2-7	-	CASRRTGLYEQYF
TRBV4-3	15	TRBJ2-3	few	CASSPSRGSTDTQYF
TRBV5-4	16	TRBJ2-2	once	CASRRNGQGRTGELFF
TRBV6-5	15	TRBJ1-1	-	CASSYPGQGYTEAFF
TRBV10-3	17	TRBJ2-3	-	CAISATGLARQGDTQYF
TRBV28	13	TRBJ2-7	-	CASQKGGRSEQYF
TRBV2	14	TRBJ2-1	few	CASSERPPRYEQFF
TRBV9	14	TRBJ1-2	-	CASSVGNLVHGYTF
TRBV6-5	15	TRBJ2-2	-	CASLGQGATTGELFF
TRBV7-2	16	TRBJ2-1	-	CASSLYFKSVANEQFF
TRBV27	15	TRBJ1-1	-	CASSLIQGADTEAFF
TRBV5-8	15	TRBJ1-5	few	CASSFGSAPESTQHF
TRBV3-1/TRBV3-2	14	TRBJ1-4	-	CASSLGQDNEKLFF
TRBV5-1	15	TRBJ2-3	-	CASSLRTGNTDTQYF
TRBV28	14	TRBJ1-1	once	CASTLTGLNTEAFF
TRBV27	14	TRBJ1-2	-	CASSLSLEGGGYTF
TRBV15	16	TRBJ1-1	-	CATSRDGTGQNTEAFF
TRBV6-5	14	TRBJ2-7	once	CASRQGQGTYEQYF
TRBV2	13	TRBJ1-5	-	CASSDWARQPQHF
TRBV28	12	TRBJ1-2	-	CASSSGGEGYTF
TRBV2	12	TRBJ2-7	-	CASRGGGYEQYF
TRBV7-2	12	TRBJ2-7	-	CASSFDRGEQYF
TRBV4-3	13	TRBJ2-7	-	CASSQGSSYEQYF
TRBV6-2/TRBV6-3	14	TRBJ2-7	-	CASSYRGISYEQYF
TRBV30	12	TRBJ1-2	-	CAWGDNNYGYTF
TRBV25-1	13	TRBJ1-1	once	CASRSSGDTEAFF
TRBV5-4	14	TRBJ2-1	once	CASSSGTSPNEQFF
TRBV5-1	14	TRBJ2-5	-	CASSLGTAQETQYF
TRBV5-8	16	TRBJ1-2	-	CASSWKRSGVGYGYTF
TRBV15	15	TRBJ2-3	-	CATSRDRTSTDTQYF
TRBV24-1	13	TRBJ1-4	-	CATSDLNGEKLFF
TRBV2	14	TRBJ1-2	-	CASRGQGSIGGYTF
TRBV21-1	19	TRBJ2-1	-	CASSTEEIYGDEPYNEQFF
TRBV2	11	TRBJ1-1	-	CASIEDTEAFF
TRBV5-5	16	TRBJ2-3	-	CASSPPYAASTDTQYF
TRBV7-8	14	TRBJ2-7	-	CASSLVQVSYEQYF